Detailed here is one T cell receptor (beta chain). This specimen belongs to a study of sequential checkpoint blockade in melanoma. On the study more broadly: After both sequences, patients received maintenance nivolumab.

Stated treatment: randomized to nivolumab then ipilimumab (arm A) or the reverse (arm B). DNA-damaging chemotherapy had not been given to any patient beforehand. PBMC sorting kept live CD3+CD8+ cells without CD19 or CD56. Measured with immunoSEQ multiplex PCR; TCRdb has only the in-frame clones, and not every one. The table includes 20,000 to 25,000 clones, about two thirds detected once. V was pared by 2 bases and J by 0 bases, with 0 bases of the junction left unmatched. The CDR3 is 15 residues long. Germline CDR1 and CDR2: MRHNA and SNTAGT. The V and J genes are TRBV6-4 and TRBJ2-1; 8 bases line up with TRBD2. The sequence was obtained from a human donor with melanoma. The starting material was CD8+ T cells sorted from blood (inferred from file names), obtained from a patient given nivolumab and ipilimumab in sequence. CDR3 residues: CASSDSGSSYNEQFF. CDR3 bases: TGTGCCAGCAGTGACAGCGGGAGCTCCTACAATGAGCAGTTCTTC.